This T cell receptor (beta chain) was found in a study of blood T cell repertoires in COVID-19. Study overall: Acute and convalescent COVID-19 specimens originated in the United States, Italy and Spain.

Some clones are missing from TCRdb's copy, which holds only in-frame ones; the method was immunoSEQ multiplex PCR. Counted here are roughly 250,000 clones, 65% to 85% occurring once; the ten biggest clones make up about 15%. In its sample, this clone was seen once. The CDR3 runs 15 residues. The germline V gene encodes CDR1 MGHRA and CDR2 YSYEKL. Between the trimmed V and J ends, which lost 3 bases and 5 bases, there was a span of 16 bases. Patients of the Seattle cohort, enrolled during active infection, were followed longitudinally. The chain carries TRBV4-1 and TRBJ2-5; a weak D match, TRBD2 (5 bases). Sample: peripheral blood. This receptor was taken from a person aged 70 to 80 with COVID-19, enrolled during active disease. The CDR3 reads CASSHSLEVGETQYF. The CDR3 DNA is TGCGCCAGCAGCCACTCCCTGGAGGTAGGGGAGACCCAGTACTTC.